This TCR beta chain was recovered during a study of identical twins. Study-wide points: Less excess twin sharing appeared in beta out-of-frame sequences.

A universal primer site arose from template switching, and cDNA bore unique molecular identifiers. In TCRdb, the 5' RACE reads were re-called with MiXCR into one record per CDR3 protein. This table holds roughly 500,000 distinct CDR3 sequences, approximately 22% found once. A remark on this clonotype: The antigen is undetermined.

V lost 6 bases and J 3 bases, leaving 9 bases between the germline ends. The germline V gene encodes CDR1 MNHEY and CDR2 SVGEGT. This CDR3 has 13 amino acids. These records were also assigned to another study, of T cells expressing NK-cell markers. This second report adds: Sorted CD3+CD56-NKG2C+, CD3+CD56+NKG2C+ and CD3+CD56+NKG2C- T cells supplied the TCR beta repertoires. There were several donors in whom these clonotypes also led the CD3+CD56-NKG2C+ fraction.

The sequenced sample was CD4+ T cells sorted from blood. This clonotype was obtained from a woman between 18 and 30 years old in good health. The chain is built from TRBV6-2 or TRBV6-3 and TRBJ1-5; D unresolved. The CDR3 bases are TGTGCCAGCAGGGGAAATAACAATCAGCCCCAGCATTTT. It yields the protein CASRGNNNQPQHF.